This entry lists 18 T cell receptor beta chains sequenced from one sample in a study of shared clonotypes between healthy human individuals. Measured with immunoSEQ multiplex PCR; TCRdb has only the in-frame clones, and not every one. The sample has around 2.1 million clones; about 93% are singletons. Naive CD8 cells lacked CD45RO, underwent positive selection for CCR7 and left out terminally differentiated effector memory CD45RA+ cells. Sequencing used naive CD8+ T cells from PBMCs. Receptors originate from a man aged 18 to 29 in good health. Some clones in this sample may be carry-over from other donors' samples.

With regard to this clone: This sample also contains other DNA sequences that code for the same CDR3. The chain couples TRBV6-1 to TRBJ2-7, with a weak D call TRBD2 (5 bases). Deletions cut 4 bases from V and 3 bases from J, with 10 bases between. There are 13 residues in the CDR3. Per germline, CDR1 MNHNS and CDR2 SASEGT. CDR3 in amino acids: CASSGTRGYEQYF. The CDR3 DNA reads TGTGCCAGCAGTGGGACCCGGGGCTACGAGCAGTACTTC.

The chain combines TRBV7-8 with TRBJ1-2, with 11 positions matching TRBD1. There are 16 residues in the CDR3. J was trimmed by 6 bases and V by 4 bases; bases with no gene match: 10. The germline V gene has CDR1 SGHVS and CDR2 FQNEAQ. CDR3 nucleotide sequence: TGTGCCAGCAGCTCTCCGGGACAGGGGGAAGGACATGGCTACACCTTC. It encodes CASSSPGQGEGHGYTF.

This clone has a single count. This chain joins TRBV25-1 and TRBJ1-4, with D maybe TRBD1 (5 bases). Per the germline V gene, CDR1 is MGHDK and CDR2 is SYGVNS. The CDR3 runs 17 residues. The V end lost 1 base, the J end lost 0 bases, and 12 bases lay between the germline ends. This chain's CDR3 is CASSEFIRGATNEKLFF. The DNA for the CDR3 is TGTGCCAGCAGTGAATTCATTAGGGGAGCAACTAATGAAAAACTGTTTTTT. Complete variable domain (other parts from reference TRBV25-1 and TRBJ1-4): EADIYQTPRYLVIGTGKKITLECSQTMGHDKMYWYQQDPGMELHLIHYSYGVNSTEKGDLSSESTVSRIRTEHFPLTLESARPSHTSQYLCASSEFIRGATNEKLFFGSGTQLSVL.

In regard to this clone: The same CDR3 also results from other DNA sequences found in this sample. This chain uses TRBV5-1 with TRBJ1-5, with D perhaps matching TRBD1 (6 bases). This CDR3 contains 15 residues. CDR1 is SGHRS and CDR2 is YFSETQ in the germline V gene. The ends were cut back, 0 bases at V and 6 bases at J, with 13 bases in the middle. Here the CDR3 DNA reads TGCGCCAGCAGCTTGGCAGGTGGGGGCGGTCAGCCCCAGCATTTT. Translated, it gives CASSLAGGGGQPQHF.

The chain couples TRBV7-9 to TRBJ2-3, with 7 bases aligning to TRBD2. The CDR3 spans 16 residues. V lost 6 bases and J lost 1; bases outside the gene matches: 10. CDR1 is SEHNR, CDR2 FQNEAQ, per germline (reference sequence). The CDR3 DNA reads as TGTGCCAGCAGACCAAAGCGGGAACGACGCACAGATACGCAGTATTTT. This translates into CASRPKRERRTDTQYF. Full variable domain (missing parts from reference TRBV7-9 and TRBJ2-3): DTGVSQNPRHKITKRGQNVTFRCDPISEHNRLYWYRQTLGQGPEFLTYFQNEAQLEKSRLLSDRFSAERPKGSFSTLEIQRTEQGDSAMYLCASRPKRERRTDTQYFGPGTRLTVL.

The chain joins TRBV9 to TRBJ2-1; 7 nucleotides align to TRBD2. The length of the CDR3 is 19 residues. J gave up 0 bases and V 2 bases, and 14 bases lay outside the gene matches. CDR1 SGDLS and CDR2 YYNGEE come from the germline V gene. CDR3 region: CASSVPGRETPSSYNEQFF. The DNA for the CDR3 is TGTGCCAGCAGCGTTCCGGGGCGGGAGACCCCTAGCTCCTACAATGAGCAGTTCTTC.

The V gene is TRBV27, the J gene TRBJ2-7; TRBD2 matches at 8 bases. CDR1 and CDR2 from the germline V gene are MNHEY and SMNVEV (reference sequence). The length of the CDR3 is 14 residues. Trimming at V came to 10 bases and at J to 4 bases, leaving 12 bases not matched to a gene. The CDR3 here is CATKVAGGPYEQYF. For the CDR3, the DNA is TGTGCCACAAAAGTCGCGGGAGGCCCTTACGAGCAGTACTTC.

CDR3 DNA: TGTGCCAGCAGCCCCGGGACACTAAGTGGGGATACGCAGTATTTT. It translates to CASSPGTLSGDTQYF. The gene calls are TRBV14 and TRBJ2-3, with D possibly being TRBD1 (6 bases). This CDR3 contains 15 residues. Deletions cut 4 bases from V and 6 bases from J, with 17 bases between. Germline V gene data show CDR1 as SGHDN and CDR2 as FVKESK.

This sequence joins TRBV6-6 and TRBJ1-4; D may be TRBD1 (5 bases). The CDR3 length is 15 residues. Per germline, CDR1 MNHNY and CDR2 SVGAGI (reference sequence). V was cut by 4 bases and J by 2 bases, with 11 bases left in between. DNA for the CDR3: TGTGCCAGCAGTTGGGGGTGGAATACTAATGAAAAACTGTTTTTT. It is translated as CASSWGWNTNEKLFF.

The chain carries TRBV10-1 and TRBJ2-1, with a tentative D call TRBD1 (8 bases). The V end was cut by 4 bases, the J end by 4 bases, with 17 bases between. The CDR3 covers 16 residues. CDR1 and CDR2 (germline): WNHNN, SYGVQD (reference sequence). CDR3 protein: CASSGPGGTGYNEQFF. The CDR3 DNA reads as TGCGCCAGCAGTGGGCCCGGGGGGACAGGATACAATGAGCAGTTCTTC.

The chain couples TRBV7-8 to TRBJ1-3, with TRBD1 identical over 7 bases. Per germline, CDR1 SGHVS and CDR2 FQNEAQ. This CDR3 spans 18 amino acids. The J segment lost 0 bases and the V segment lost 5 bases, leaving 13 bases of the junction unmatched. DNA for the CDR3: TGTGCCAGCAGCCCCGACAGGGCCATAATCTTCTCTGGAAACACCATATATTTT. Amino acid sequence: CASSPDRAIIFSGNTIYF.

The V call is TRBV15, the J call TRBJ1-4; D gene uncertain. In germline, CDR1 is LNHNV, CDR2 YYDKDF (reference sequence). CDR3 length: 15 amino acids. V lost 1 base, J lost 7 bases, and 13 bases lay in between. The CDR3 DNA sequence: TGTGCCACCAGCAGAGGAGGGAGGAGTGGTGAAAAACTGTTTTTT. It yields the protein CATSRGGRSGEKLFF.

The rearrangement joins TRBV4-1 to TRBJ1-3; D is undetermined. The V and J ends lost 4 bases and 3 bases respectively, with 7 bases between them. CDR3 length: 13 amino acids. Germline CDR1 reads MGHRA; CDR2 reads YSYEKL. The CDR3 is CASSPVDGNTIYF. The CDR3 DNA is TGCGCCAGCAGCCCCGTGGATGGAAACACCATATATTTT.

The chain has TRBV7-9 and TRBJ2-7; tentative D call: TRBD2 (6 bases). Trimming shortened V by 5 bases and J by 2 bases, and 13 bases separated the two germline ends. The germline V gene has CDR1 SEHNR and CDR2 FQNEAQ (reference sequence). The CDR3 extends over 14 amino acids. CDR3 protein: CASSEGLNPYEQYF. The CDR3, as DNA: TGTGCCAGCAGCGAGGGACTTAATCCCTACGAGCAGTACTTC.

This clone occurred a few times. The chain has TRBV30 and TRBJ1-4; D unclear. Trimming stripped 0 bases from V and 8 bases from J, with 7 bases between. The CDR3 is 12 residues long. Germline V gives CDR1 GTSNPN, CDR2 SVGIG (reference sequence). The CDR3 DNA sequence: TGTGCCTGGAGTGTATTGGACGAAAAACTGTTTTTT. The encoded protein is CAWSVLDEKLFF. The full variable domain, completed using reference TRBV30 and TRBJ1-4, is SQTIHQWPATLVQPVGSPLSLECTVEGTSNPNLYWYRQAAGRGLQLLFYSVGIGQISSEVPQNLSASRPQDRQFILSSKKLLLSDSGFYLCAWSVLDEKLFFGSGTQLSVL.

The chain links TRBV27 to TRBJ2-5; possible D gene TRBD2, 6 bases. The germline gives CDR1 MNHEY, CDR2 SMNVEV (reference sequence). This CDR3 is 13 amino acids long. V shed 6 bases and J shed 5 bases, with 13 bases lying between them. CDR3 region: CASREGSGETQYF. In DNA form, the CDR3 reads TGTGCCAGCAGGGAGGGATCCGGGGAGACCCAGTACTTC.

The rearrangement uses TRBV11-2 and TRBJ2-5; no reliable D call. This CDR3 spans 15 amino acids. Germline-derived CDR1 and CDR2 are SGHAT and FQNNGV. Trimming shortened V by 5 bases and J by 5 bases, and 18 bases separated the two germline ends. This chain's CDR3 is CASSPRRTPSETQYF. CDR3 nucleotides: TGTGCCAGCAGCCCCCGTCGGACCCCCAGCGAGACCCAGTACTTC.

The chain has TRBV10-2 and TRBJ2-1; 7 bases are shared with TRBD2. V dropped 3 bases and J dropped 5; count of bases not matched to a gene: 7. The germline gives CDR1 WSHSY, CDR2 SAAADI. The CDR3 is 15 amino acids. The CDR3: CASSEGLAANNEQFF. CDR3 DNA sequence: TGCGCCAGCAGTGAAGGTCTAGCGGCGAACAATGAGCAGTTCTTC.